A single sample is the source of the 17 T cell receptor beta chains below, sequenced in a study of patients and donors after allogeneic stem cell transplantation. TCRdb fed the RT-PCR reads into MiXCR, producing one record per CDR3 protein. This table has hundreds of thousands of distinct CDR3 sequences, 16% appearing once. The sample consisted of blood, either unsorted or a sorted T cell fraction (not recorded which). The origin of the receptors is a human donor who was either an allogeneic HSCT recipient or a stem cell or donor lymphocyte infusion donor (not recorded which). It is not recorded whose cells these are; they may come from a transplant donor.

The CDR3 protein is CASSGSANYGYTF. The CDR3, as DNA: TGTGCCAGCAGCGGTTCAGCTAACTATGGCTACACCTTC. The genes are TRBV28 and TRBJ1-2; D is uncertain. Germline V lookup: CDR1 MDHEN, CDR2 SYDVKM. The V end lost 6 bases, the J end lost 0 bases, and 8 bases lay between the germline ends. CDR3 length: 13 residues.

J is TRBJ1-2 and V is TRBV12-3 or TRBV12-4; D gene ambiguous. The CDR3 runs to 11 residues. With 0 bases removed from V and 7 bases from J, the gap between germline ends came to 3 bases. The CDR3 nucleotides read TGTGCCAGCAGTTTAGCGGTTGGCTACACCTTC. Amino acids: CASSLAVGYTF.

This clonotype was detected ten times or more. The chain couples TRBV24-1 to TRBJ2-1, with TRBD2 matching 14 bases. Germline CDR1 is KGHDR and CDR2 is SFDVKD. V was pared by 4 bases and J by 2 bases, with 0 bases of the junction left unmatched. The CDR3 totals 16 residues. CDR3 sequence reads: CATSEGLAGAYNEQFF. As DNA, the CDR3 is TGTGCCACCAGTGAGGGACTAGCGGGAGCCTACAATGAGCAGTTCTTC.

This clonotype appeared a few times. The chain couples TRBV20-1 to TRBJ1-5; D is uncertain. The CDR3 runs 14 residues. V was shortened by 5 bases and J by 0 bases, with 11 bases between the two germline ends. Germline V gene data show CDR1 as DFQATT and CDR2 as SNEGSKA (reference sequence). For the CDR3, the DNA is TGCAGTGCTCCCCCCGGACCTAGCAATCAGCCCCAGCATTTT. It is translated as CSAPPGPSNQPQHF.

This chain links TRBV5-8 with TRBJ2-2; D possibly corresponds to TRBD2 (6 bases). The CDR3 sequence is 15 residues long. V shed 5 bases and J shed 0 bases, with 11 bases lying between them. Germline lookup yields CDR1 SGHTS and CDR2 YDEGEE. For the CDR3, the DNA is TGTGCCAGCAGGGCCGGGACTTCGAACACCGGGGAGCTGTTTTTT. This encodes CASRAGTSNTGELFF.

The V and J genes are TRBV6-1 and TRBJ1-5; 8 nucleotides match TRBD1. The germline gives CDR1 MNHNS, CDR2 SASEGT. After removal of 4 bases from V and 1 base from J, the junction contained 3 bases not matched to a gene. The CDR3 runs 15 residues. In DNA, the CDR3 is TGTGCCAGCAGTGCAGACAGGGGAAGCAATCAGCCCCAGCATTTT. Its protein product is CASSADRGSNQPQHF.

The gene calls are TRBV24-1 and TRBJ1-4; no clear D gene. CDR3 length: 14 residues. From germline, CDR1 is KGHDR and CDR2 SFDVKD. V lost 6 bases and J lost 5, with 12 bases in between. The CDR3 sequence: CATSPSGGNEKLFF. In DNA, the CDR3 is TGTGCCACCAGTCCGTCAGGCGGGAATGAAAAACTGTTTTTT.

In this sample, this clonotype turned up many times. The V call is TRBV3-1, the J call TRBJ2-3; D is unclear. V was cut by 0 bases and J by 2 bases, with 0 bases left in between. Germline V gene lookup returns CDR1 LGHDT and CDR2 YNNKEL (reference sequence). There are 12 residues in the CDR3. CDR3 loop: CASSQDTDTQYF. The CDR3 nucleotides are TGTGCCAGCAGCCAAGACACAGATACGCAGTATTTT.

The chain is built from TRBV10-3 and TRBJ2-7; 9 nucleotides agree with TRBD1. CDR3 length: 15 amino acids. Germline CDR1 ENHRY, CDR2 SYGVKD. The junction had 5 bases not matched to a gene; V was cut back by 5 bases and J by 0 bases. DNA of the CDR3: TGTGCCATCAGTAAAACAGGGGGCCTCTCCTACGAGCAGTACTTC. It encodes CAISKTGGLSYEQYF.

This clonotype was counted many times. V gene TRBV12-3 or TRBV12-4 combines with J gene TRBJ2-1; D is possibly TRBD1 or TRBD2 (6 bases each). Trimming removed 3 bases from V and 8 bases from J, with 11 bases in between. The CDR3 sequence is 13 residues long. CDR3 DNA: TGTGCCAGCAGTTTTCGGGGGCCGGATGAGCAGTTCTTC. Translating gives CASSFRGPDEQFF.

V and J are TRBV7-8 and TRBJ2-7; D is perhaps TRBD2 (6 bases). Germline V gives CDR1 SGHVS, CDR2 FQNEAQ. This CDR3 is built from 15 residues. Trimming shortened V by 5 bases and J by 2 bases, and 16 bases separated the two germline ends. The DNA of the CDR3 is TGTGCCAGCAGCCGAGGGGAGGCAGCAACCTACGAGCAGTACTTC. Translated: CASSRGEAATYEQYF.

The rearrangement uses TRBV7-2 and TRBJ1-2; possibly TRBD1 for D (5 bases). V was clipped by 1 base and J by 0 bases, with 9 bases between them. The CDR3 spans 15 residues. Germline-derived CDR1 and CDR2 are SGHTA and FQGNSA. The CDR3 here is CASSLGQSANYGYTF. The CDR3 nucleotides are TGTGCCAGCAGCTTAGGACAGTCAGCTAACTATGGCTACACCTTC. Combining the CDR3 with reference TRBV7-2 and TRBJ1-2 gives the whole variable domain GAGVSQSPSNKVTEKGKDVELRCDPISGHTALYWYRQSLGQGLEFLIYFQGNSAPDKSGLPSDRFSAERTGGSVSTLTIQRTQQEDSAVYLCASSLGQSANYGYTFGSGTRLTVV.

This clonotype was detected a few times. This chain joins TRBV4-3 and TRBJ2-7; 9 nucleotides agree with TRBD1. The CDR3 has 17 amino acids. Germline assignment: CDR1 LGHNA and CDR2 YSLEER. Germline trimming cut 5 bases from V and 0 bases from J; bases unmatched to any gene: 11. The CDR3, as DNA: TGCGCCAGCAGCGTACAAAACCGGGACAGGGTCTCCTACGAGCAGTACTTC. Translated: CASSVQNRDRVSYEQYF.

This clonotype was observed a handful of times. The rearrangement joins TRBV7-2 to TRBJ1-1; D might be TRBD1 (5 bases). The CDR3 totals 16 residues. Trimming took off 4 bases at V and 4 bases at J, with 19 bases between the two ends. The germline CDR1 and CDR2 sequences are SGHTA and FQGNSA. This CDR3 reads CASSSSGHGGGTEAFF. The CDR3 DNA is TGTGCCAGCAGCTCCTCCGGCCACGGGGGGGGCACTGAAGCTTTCTTT.

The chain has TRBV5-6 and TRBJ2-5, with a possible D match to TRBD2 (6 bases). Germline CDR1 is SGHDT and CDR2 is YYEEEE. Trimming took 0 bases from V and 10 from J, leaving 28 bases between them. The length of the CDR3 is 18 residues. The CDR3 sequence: CASSLGPLRQRRGSVQYF. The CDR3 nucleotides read TGTGCCAGCAGCTTGGGTCCCCTCCGACAGCGCCGGGGGAGTGTCCAGTACTTC.

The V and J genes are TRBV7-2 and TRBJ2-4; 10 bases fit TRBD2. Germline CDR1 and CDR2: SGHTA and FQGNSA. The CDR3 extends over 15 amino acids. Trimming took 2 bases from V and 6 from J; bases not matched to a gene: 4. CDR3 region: CASSLKAGGPNIQYF. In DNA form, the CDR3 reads TGTGCCAGCAGCTTAAAAGCGGGGGGGCCAAACATTCAGTACTTC.

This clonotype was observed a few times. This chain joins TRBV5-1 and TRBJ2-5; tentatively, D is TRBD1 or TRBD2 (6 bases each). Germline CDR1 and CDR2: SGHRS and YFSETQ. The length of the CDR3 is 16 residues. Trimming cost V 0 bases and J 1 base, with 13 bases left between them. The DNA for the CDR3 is TGCGCCAGCAGCTTGGAGGGGGGCAGGGGCCAAGAGACCCAGTACTTC. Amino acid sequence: CASSLEGGRGQETQYF.